The 8 T cell receptor beta chains below were found in one sample sequenced in a study of human CD8 memory T cell subsets. UMI-labeled 5' RACE generated the TCR beta libraries. TCRdb reanalyzed the 5' RACE reads and collapses them to one entry per CDR3 protein, without DNA. This table lists fewer than 11,000 distinct CDR3 sequences. Input material: CD8+ stem-like memory T cells (TSCM and TCM) sorted from PBMCs. Subset defined: stem-like memory CD8 T cells (TSTEM), CCR7+ PD-1- TIGIT-. The receptors stem from a human donor in good health.

The chain has TRBV28 and TRBJ2-1; TCRdb lists TRBD2, though no DNA is available to test this call. Germline V gives CDR1 MDHEN, CDR2 SYDVKM. The CDR3 totals 15 residues. The CDR3 reads CASSFAGAGYNEQFF.

The rearrangement uses TRBV28 and TRBJ2-1; the TCRdb call, TRBD2, lacks DNA for checking. CDR1 and CDR2 from the germline V gene are MDHEN and SYDVKM. CDR3 length: 16 amino acids. CDR3 loop: CASSPSLAGTFGEQFF.

The J gene is TRBJ1-2, the V gene TRBV6-6. The CDR3 has 15 amino acids. CDR1 MNHNY and CDR2 SVGAGI come from the germline V gene (reference sequence). CDR3: CASSYSLGGADGYTF.

The chain uses TRBV29-1 and TRBJ2-5. Germline CDR1 reads SQVTM; CDR2 reads ANQGSEA. The CDR3 contains 14 residues. The CDR3 sequence is CSVQYLEFQETQYF.

The V call is TRBV4-3, the J call TRBJ1-5. The CDR3 runs to 16 residues. Germline CDR1 reads LGHNA; CDR2 reads YSLEER. The CDR3 loop reads CASSQDRRQGGQPQHF.

This clonotype is identified as medium-sized from frequency. The V call is TRBV5-5, the J call TRBJ1-3. The CDR3 covers 16 residues. Germline CDR1 reads SGHKS; CDR2 reads YYEKEE (reference sequence). The CDR3 loop is CASSLYEEIAGNTIYF.

This clonotype is medium-sized (0.01 to 0.1%) by frequency. This rearrangement joins TRBV5-1 to TRBJ1-4. The CDR3 covers 16 residues. Germline V gene lookup returns CDR1 SGHRS and CDR2 YFSETQ. This chain's CDR3 is CASSLSAGRVDEKLFF.

The V and J genes are TRBV12-3 or TRBV12-4 and TRBJ2-7; the TCRdb D gene call, TRBD1, has no DNA to confirm it. The CDR3 is 13 amino acids. The CDR3: CASSSGHSYEQYF.